Below, 9 T cell receptor beta chains from the same sample are listed, as sequenced in a study of OX40 agonist ivuxolimab in advanced cancers. Measured with immunoSEQ multiplex PCR; TCRdb has only the in-frame clones, and not every one. Of about 35,000 clones listed, roughly 85% are singletons. The specimen comprised CD4+ or CD8+ T cells sorted from blood, sampled in a trial of the OX40 agonist ivuxolimab. The receptors were gathered from an adult with an advanced solid tumor such as melanoma, head and neck, liver or kidney cancer.

The V gene is TRBV4-2, the J gene TRBJ2-5; tentatively, D is TRBD2 (6 bases). V gave up 6 bases and J gave up 10 bases, with 18 bases separating them. Germline CDR1 reads LGHNA; CDR2 reads YNFKEQ. This CDR3 is built from 13 residues. The CDR3 bases are TGTGCCAGCAGGCAGGCCGGAGGGTCGGACCAGTACTTC. It yields the protein CASRQAGGSDQYF.

J is TRBJ2-1 and V is TRBV7-9; 14 nucleotides line up with TRBD2. V shed 5 bases and J 6 bases; nucleotides not matched to a gene: 6. This CDR3 is built from 16 residues. In germline, CDR1 is SEHNR, CDR2 FQNEAQ (reference sequence). In DNA, the CDR3 is TGTGCCAGCAGCGGGCCGACTAGCGGGAGGGCCAATGAGCAGTTCTTC. Protein: CASSGPTSGRANEQFF. Filled out from reference TRBV7-9 and TRBJ2-1, the complete variable domain reads DTGVSQNPRHKITKRGQNVTFRCDPISEHNRLYWYRQTLGQGPEFLTYFQNEAQLEKSRLLSDRFSAERPKGSFSTLEIQRTEQGDSAMYLCASSGPTSGRANEQFFGPGTRLTVL.

In its sample, this clone ranks as medium-sized. DNA of the CDR3: TGTGCCAGCAGCGTAGCCGGGACCGGCTACGAGCAGTACTTC. This gives the protein CASSVAGTGYEQYF. The chain has TRBV9 and TRBJ2-7; D is tentatively TRBD1 or TRBD2 (5 bases each). The germline gives CDR1 SGDLS, CDR2 YYNGEE. Trimming stripped 0 bases from V and 3 bases from J, with 10 bases between. CDR3 length equals 14 residues.

This clone was seen a single time. The chain has TRBV10-3 and TRBJ2-1; D perhaps matches TRBD2 (6 bases). The CDR3 runs to 14 residues. CDR1 ENHRY and CDR2 SYGVKD come from the germline V gene. Trimming pared 3 bases from V and 4 bases from J, leaving 10 bases between. Here the CDR3 DNA reads TGTGCCATCAGTGAAGCGGAGGGGTACAATGAGCAGTTCTTC. Translated: CAISEAEGYNEQFF.

The V gene is TRBV9, the J gene TRBJ1-4, with D unresolved. The CDR3 extends over 15 amino acids. The V gene lost 5 bases and the J gene lost 1 base, with 12 bases spanning the gap. Germline lookup yields CDR1 SGDLS and CDR2 YYNGEE. In DNA, the CDR3 is TGTGCCAGCAGTGGGCGAGGTGGAACTAATGAAAAACTGTTTTTT. Translation gives CASSGRGGTNEKLFF.

In DNA form, the CDR3 reads TGTGCCAGCAGAATACAGGTACACAATGAGCAGTTCTTC. Translation gives CASRIQVHNEQFF. The chain carries TRBV28 and TRBJ2-1; D is perhaps TRBD1 (5 bases). This CDR3 is built from 13 residues. V was pared by 6 bases and J by 5 bases, with 11 bases between. The germline gives CDR1 MDHEN, CDR2 SYDVKM.

This sequence joins TRBV19 and TRBJ2-1; D gene uncertain. Trimming cost V 4 bases and J 5 bases, with 12 bases left between them. Germline V gene lookup returns CDR1 LNHDA and CDR2 SQIVND (reference sequence). The CDR3 length is 14 residues. The CDR3 reads CASSTTVLDNEQFF. DNA for the CDR3: TGTGCCAGTAGTACGACGGTGTTGGACAATGAGCAGTTCTTC.

The chain carries TRBV11-2 and TRBJ2-2; 9 bases agree with TRBD1. Germline-derived CDR1 and CDR2 are SGHAT and FQNNGV. This CDR3 comprises 15 residues. V dropped 5 bases and J dropped 6; count of bases not matched to a gene: 7. CDR3 coding DNA: TGTGCCAGCAGCCACCCGGGGACAGGGTCCGGGGAGCTGTTTTTT. Residues: CASSHPGTGSGELFF.

The chain has TRBV4-3 and TRBJ1-5, with D perhaps matching TRBD1 (6 bases). The CDR3 runs 15 residues. The V gene's germline CDR1 is LGHNA and CDR2 YSLEER. Between the trimmed V and J ends, which lost 0 bases and 9 bases, there was a span of 15 bases. The CDR3 region is CASSQETGEGGPQHF. DNA for the CDR3: TGCGCCAGCAGCCAAGAGACGGGGGAAGGGGGGCCCCAGCATTTT.